Sequencing of this T cell receptor (beta chain) was carried out in a study of shared clonotypes between healthy human individuals. Nashville, Tennessee was home to all donors, who were Caucasian adults. Germline trimming cut 3 bases from V and 7 bases from J; bases unmatched to any gene: 3. This CDR3 is 13 amino acids long. The V gene's germline CDR1 is GTSNPN and CDR2 SVGIG (reference sequence). At the deep level, the assay was run. Here immunoSEQ multiplex PCR was the method, and the copy in TCRdb shows in-frame clones only, minus some. The profile covers approximately 320,000 clones, with around 86% appearing a single time and about 17% taken by the ten largest.

The chain couples TRBV30 to TRBJ2-2; TRBD1 matches 9 bases. Sequencing input: memory CD8+ T cells sorted from blood. Subset specified: CD45RO+ cells pooled with CCR7-negative TemRA cells. This receptor was identified in a man in his late teens or twenties in good health. CDR3 protein: CAWSGQGIGELFF. DNA for the CDR3: TGTGCCTGGAGCGGACAGGGGATCGGGGAGCTGTTTTTT.